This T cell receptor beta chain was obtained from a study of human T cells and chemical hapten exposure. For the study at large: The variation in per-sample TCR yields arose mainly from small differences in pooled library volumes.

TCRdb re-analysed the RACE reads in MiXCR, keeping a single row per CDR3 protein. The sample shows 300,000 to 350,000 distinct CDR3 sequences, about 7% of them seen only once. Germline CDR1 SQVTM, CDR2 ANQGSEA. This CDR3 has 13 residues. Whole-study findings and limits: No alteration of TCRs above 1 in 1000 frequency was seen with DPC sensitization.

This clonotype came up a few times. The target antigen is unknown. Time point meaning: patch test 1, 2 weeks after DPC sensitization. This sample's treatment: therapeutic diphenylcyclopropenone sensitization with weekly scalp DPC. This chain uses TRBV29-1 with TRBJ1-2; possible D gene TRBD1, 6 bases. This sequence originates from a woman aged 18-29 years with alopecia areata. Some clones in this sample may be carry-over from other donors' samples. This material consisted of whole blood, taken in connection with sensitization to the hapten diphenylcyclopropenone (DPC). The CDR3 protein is CSAGLAGVYGYTF. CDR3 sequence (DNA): TGCAGTGCGGGACTGGCAGGGGTTTATGGCTACACCTTC. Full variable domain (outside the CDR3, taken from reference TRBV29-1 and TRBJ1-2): SAVISQKPSRDICQRGTSLTIQCQVDSQVTMMFWYRQQPGQSLTLIATANQGSEATYESGFVIDKFPISRPNLTFSTLTVSNMSPEDSSIYLCSAGLAGVYGYTFGSGTRLTVV.